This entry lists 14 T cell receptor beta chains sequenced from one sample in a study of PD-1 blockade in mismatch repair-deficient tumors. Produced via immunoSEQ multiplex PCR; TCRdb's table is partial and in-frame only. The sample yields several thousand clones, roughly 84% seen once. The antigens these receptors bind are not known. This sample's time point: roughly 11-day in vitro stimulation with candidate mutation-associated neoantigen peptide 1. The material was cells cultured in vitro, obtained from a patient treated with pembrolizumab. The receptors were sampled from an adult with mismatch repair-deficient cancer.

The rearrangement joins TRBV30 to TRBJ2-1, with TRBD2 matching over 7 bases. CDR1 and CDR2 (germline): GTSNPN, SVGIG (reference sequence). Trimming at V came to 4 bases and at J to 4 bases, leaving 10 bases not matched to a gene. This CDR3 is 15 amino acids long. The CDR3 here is CAWNVAGAPYNEQFF. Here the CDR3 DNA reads TGTGCCTGGAATGTGGCGGGAGCTCCGTACAATGAGCAGTTCTTC. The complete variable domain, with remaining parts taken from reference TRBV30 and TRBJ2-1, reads SQTIHQWPATLVQPVGSPLSLECTVEGTSNPNLYWYRQAAGRGLQLLFYSVGIGQISSEVPQNLSASRPQDRQFILSSKKLLLSDSGFYLCAWNVAGAPYNEQFFGPGTRLTVL.

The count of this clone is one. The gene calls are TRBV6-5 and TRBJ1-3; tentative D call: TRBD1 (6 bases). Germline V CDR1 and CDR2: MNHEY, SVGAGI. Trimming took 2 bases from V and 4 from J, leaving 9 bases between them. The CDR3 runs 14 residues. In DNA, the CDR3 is TGTGCCAGCAGTTACAGGGGGTACGGAAACACCATATATTTT. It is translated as CASSYRGYGNTIYF.

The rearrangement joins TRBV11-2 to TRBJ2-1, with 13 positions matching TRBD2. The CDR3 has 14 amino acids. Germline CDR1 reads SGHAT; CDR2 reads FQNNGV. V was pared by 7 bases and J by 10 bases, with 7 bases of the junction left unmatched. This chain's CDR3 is CASNGLAGAPEQFF. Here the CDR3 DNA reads TGTGCCAGCAACGGACTAGCGGGAGCCCCCGAGCAGTTCTTC.

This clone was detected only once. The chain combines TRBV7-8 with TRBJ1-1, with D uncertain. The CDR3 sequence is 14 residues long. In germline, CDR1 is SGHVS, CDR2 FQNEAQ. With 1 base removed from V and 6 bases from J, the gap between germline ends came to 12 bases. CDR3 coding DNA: TGTGCCAGCAGCTTAGGGACGCTGGCCGCTGAAGCTTTCTTT. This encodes CASSLGTLAAEAFF.

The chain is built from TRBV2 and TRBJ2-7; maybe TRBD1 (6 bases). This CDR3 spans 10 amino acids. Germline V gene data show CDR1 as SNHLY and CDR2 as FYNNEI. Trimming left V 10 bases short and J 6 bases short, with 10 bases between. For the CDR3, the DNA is TGTGCCACCAGGGGTGGCGAGCAGTACTTC. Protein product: CATRGGEQYF.

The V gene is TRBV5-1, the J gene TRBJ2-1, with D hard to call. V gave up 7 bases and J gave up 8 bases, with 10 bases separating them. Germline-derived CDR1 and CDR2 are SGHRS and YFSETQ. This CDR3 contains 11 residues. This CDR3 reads CASGKGDEQFF. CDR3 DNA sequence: TGCGCCAGCGGTAAGGGTGATGAGCAGTTCTTC.

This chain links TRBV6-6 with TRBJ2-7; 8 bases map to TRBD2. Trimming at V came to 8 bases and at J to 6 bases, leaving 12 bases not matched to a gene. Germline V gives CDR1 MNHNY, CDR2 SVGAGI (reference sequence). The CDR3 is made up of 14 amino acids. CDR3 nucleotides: TGTGCCAGCGGAAGCGGGAGAGGGAAGGGCGAGCAGTACTTC. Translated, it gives CASGSGRGKGEQYF.

The CDR3 coding sequence is TGTGCCAGCAGCAGCAGGGTGACCTCCTACAATGAGCAGTTCTTC. Its protein product is CASSSRVTSYNEQFF. This rearrangement joins TRBV7-6 to TRBJ2-1; D is perhaps TRBD1 (5 bases). Deletions cut 5 bases from V and 0 bases from J, with 11 bases between. Germline loops: CDR1 SGHVS, CDR2 FNYEAQ. The CDR3 runs 15 residues.

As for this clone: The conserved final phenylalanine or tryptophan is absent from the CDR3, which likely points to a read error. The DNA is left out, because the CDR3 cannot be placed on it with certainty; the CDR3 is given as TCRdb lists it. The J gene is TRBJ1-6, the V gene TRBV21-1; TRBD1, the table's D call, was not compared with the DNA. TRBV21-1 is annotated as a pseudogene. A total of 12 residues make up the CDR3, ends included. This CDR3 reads CASRGTGNFRAG.

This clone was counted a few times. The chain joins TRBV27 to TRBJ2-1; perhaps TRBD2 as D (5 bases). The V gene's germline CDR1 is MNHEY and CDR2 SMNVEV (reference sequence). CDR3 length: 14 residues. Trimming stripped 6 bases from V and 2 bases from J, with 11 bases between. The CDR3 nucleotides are TGTGCCAGCAGGCCGGATAGCGCCTACAATGAGCAGTTCTTC. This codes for CASRPDSAYNEQFF.

The CDR3 is CASSKGDFGDTQYF. CDR3 DNA: TGCGCCAGCAGCAAAGGGGACTTTGGGGATACGCAGTATTTT. V usage is TRBV5-1 and J usage is TRBJ2-3, with a possible D match to TRBD2 (6 bases). V shed 4 bases and J shed 6 bases, with 15 bases lying between them. Germline lookup yields CDR1 SGHRS and CDR2 YFSETQ. The CDR3 is made up of 14 amino acids.

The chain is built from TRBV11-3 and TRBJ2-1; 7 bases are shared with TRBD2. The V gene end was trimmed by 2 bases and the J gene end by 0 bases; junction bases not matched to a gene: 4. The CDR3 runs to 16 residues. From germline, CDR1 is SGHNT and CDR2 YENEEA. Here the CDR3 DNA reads TGTGCCAGCAGCTTACCACTAGCGTCCTCCTACAATGAGCAGTTCTTC. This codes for CASSLPLASSYNEQFF.

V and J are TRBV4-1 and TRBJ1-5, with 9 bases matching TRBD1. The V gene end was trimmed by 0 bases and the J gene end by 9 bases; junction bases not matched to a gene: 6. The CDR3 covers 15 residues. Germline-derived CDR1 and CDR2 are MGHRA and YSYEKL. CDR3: CASSQEPGQGAPQHF. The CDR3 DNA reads TGCGCCAGCAGCCAAGAGCCGGGACAGGGAGCGCCCCAGCATTTT.

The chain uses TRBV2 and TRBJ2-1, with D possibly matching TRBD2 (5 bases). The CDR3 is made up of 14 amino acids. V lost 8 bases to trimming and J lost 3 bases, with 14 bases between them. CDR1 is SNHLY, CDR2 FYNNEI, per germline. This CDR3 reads CASPGENLYNEQFF. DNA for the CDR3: TGTGCCAGCCCCGGGGAGAACCTCTACAATGAGCAGTTCTTC.